This T cell receptor beta chain is from a study of beta chain features in type 1 diabetes. About the research overall: In age, gender and cell yields, patients were similar to healthy donors. Whole-study findings and limits: TCRB repertoires of naive, central memory and Treg cells appeared more similar among patients than among healthy donors. It was not settled here whether HLA type affects TCRB rearrangement.

A CD45RO/CCR7/CD25/CD127/CD95/CD27 panel sorted naive, central memory, regulatory and stem cell-like memory CD4+ cells. Expressed TCRB transcripts were sequenced after all isolated RNA was converted to cDNA. The data were produced by immunoSEQ multiplex PCR, yet TCRdb's version contains in-frame clones alone and is incomplete. Here the sample spans about 330,000 clones, 9.5% to 12% being singletons. CDR1 is SGHAT, CDR2 FQNNGV, per germline. The CDR3 has 15 amino acids. Trimming removed 1 base from V and 7 bases from J; junction bases left unmatched: 6. Regarding this clone: The antigen remains unidentified.

Material for sequencing was naive CD4+ T cells from blood. V usage is TRBV11-2 and J usage is TRBJ2-1; 8 bases are a match to TRBD2. The sequence came from a woman in her 30s in good health. The CDR3 is CASSLGREGWNEQFF. In DNA form, the CDR3 reads TGTGCCAGCAGCTTAGGCCGGGAGGGGTGGAATGAGCAGTTCTTC.